The source of this T cell receptor beta chain is a study of lymphopenia after photon versus proton radiotherapy. Looked up from germline, CDR1 is SGHTA and CDR2 is FQGNSA. The CDR3 is made up of 12 amino acids. Trimming shortened V by 5 bases and J by 4 bases, and 6 bases separated the two germline ends. As to this clone: Its cognate antigen is unknown.

Overall study findings and caveats: Survival link was tested only in deceased patients; proton benefit remains a possibility. Under photons, naive T cells and diversity fell while effector/memory populations rose. Post-nadir TCR diversity decline inversely tracked overall survival among those who died. After lymphocyte nadir, photon-treated repertoires showed oligoclonal expansion, especially CD8+ Temra.

The method was immunoSEQ multiplex PCR; TCRdb's version includes in-frame clones alone and lacks a portion of them. Here the sample spans roughly 26,000 clones, roughly 82% being singletons. The source of this sequence is a man aged 40-49 years with gastric cancer. The source was peripheral blood, collected from a patient treated with photon-based radiotherapy. This chain joins TRBV7-2 and TRBJ1-3; no firm D call. CDR3: CASSPRGNTIYF. DNA of the CDR3: TGTGCCAGCAGCCCGCGCGGAAACACCATATATTTT.